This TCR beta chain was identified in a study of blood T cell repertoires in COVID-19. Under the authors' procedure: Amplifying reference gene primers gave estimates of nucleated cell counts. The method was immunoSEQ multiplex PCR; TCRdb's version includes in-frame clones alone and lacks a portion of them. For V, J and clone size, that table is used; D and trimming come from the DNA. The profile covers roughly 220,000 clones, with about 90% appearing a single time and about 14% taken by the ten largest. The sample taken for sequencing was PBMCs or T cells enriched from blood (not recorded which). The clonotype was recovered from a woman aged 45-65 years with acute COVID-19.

The CDR3 loop reads CASSPPGGRTGELFF. The CDR3 bases are TGTGCCAGCAGCCCCCCCGGGGGGCGGACCGGGGAGCTGTTTTTT. The chain has TRBV7-2 and TRBJ2-2; TRBD2 is a possible D gene (7 bases). This CDR3 spans 15 amino acids. CDR1 is SGHTA, CDR2 FQGNSA, per germline. The V end lost 5 bases, the J end lost 5 bases, and 15 bases lay between the germline ends.